This T cell receptor beta chain came from a study of OX40 agonist ivuxolimab in advanced cancers. For the study in its entirety: The costimulatory receptor OX40 (CD134) was targeted by ivuxolimab, a fully human IgG2 agonistic monoclonal antibody. Intravenous ivuxolimab was administered to patients every 2 weeks at six dose levels: 0.01, 0.1, 0.3, 1.5, 3 and 10 mg/kg. Of the roughly 50 dose-escalation patients, hepatocellular carcinoma was present in approximately 20, melanoma in roughly 15, renal cell carcinoma in 9 and head and neck cancer in 9. A male proportion of 75% to 85% and a mean age of 60 years, ranging from 23 to 79, were recorded for the dose-escalation cohort. Prior anti-PD-1, anti-PD-L1 or anti-CTLA-4 therapy was permitted, and roughly two fifths of dose-escalation patients had received checkpoint inhibitors. Partial responses occurred in three dose-escalation patients, of whom one had hepatocellular carcinoma and two had cutaneous melanoma. The purpose of peripheral TCRbeta sequencing was to test whether ivuxolimab changed TCR sequence diversity and led to clonal T-cell expansion. The paper reports the monotherapy dose-escalation portion (N of about 50 patients) of the phase I ivuxolimab trial. Here is what the overall study found, with its caveats: On average, CD8+ T cells showed more expanded clones than CD4+ T cells after ivuxolimab. In the 0.1-3.0 mg/kg groups, partial responders had among the lowest normalized peripheral clonal expansion, particularly in CD8+ T cells. Low levels of normalized T-cell clonal expansion were also seen in some patients who did not respond. Antigen specificity was not determined for the clonally expanded peripheral T cells. At doses of 0.1 to 3.0 mg/kg, clonal expansion of both CD4+ and CD8+ blood T cells was observed from baseline to week 6.

The CDR1 and CDR2 encoded by the germline V gene (reference sequence) are LNHDA and SQIVND. V is reduced by 6 bases and J by 6 bases, leaving a spacing of 10 bases between them. The CDR3 starts with the cysteine, ends with the phenylalanine, and has 12 residues. Here the CDR3 DNA is all that survives: 36 bases in frame from base 1. Patients with a history of autoimmune disease or receiving systemic immunosuppression were excluded from the trial. Peripheral blood for TCR sequencing was collected from all dose cohorts at baseline, on cycle 4 day 1, and on cycle 7 day 1. The samples were taken from a phase I, first-in-human, multicenter, open-label dose-escalation trial of ivuxolimab. Adults with locally advanced or metastatic melanoma, renal cell carcinoma, hepatocellular carcinoma or head and neck squamous cell carcinoma were enrolled in the trial. Before TCR sequencing, CD4+ T cells and CD8+ T cells from peripheral blood were sorted into separate populations.

For sequencing of the TCRbeta CDR3 region, genomic DNA was extracted from the sorted cells. The immunoSEQ Assay was used to sequence the TCRbeta CDR3 regions. TCRdb retrieved this table from immuneACCESS and kept in-frame rearrangements only. Not all clones are present; in checked studies, unresolved V genes account for under half, and no reason is known for the remainder. The table for this sample lists roughly 64,000 clones; less than 95% of them were counted only once. In total, the top ten clones hold approximately 5.6% of the sample. With respect to this clone: The clone's antigen remains unknown. No qualities accompany the bases; no much larger clone lies one base away.

Recombination connected TRBV19 to TRBJ2-3, with no confident D gene call. The sequence came from an adult with an advanced solid tumor such as melanoma, head and neck, liver or kidney cancer. Sequences were derived from CD4+ or CD8+ T cells sorted from blood, sampled in a trial of the OX40 agonist ivuxolimab. The CDR3 protein: CASRPPGDTQYF. The nucleotides read TGTGCCAGTAGACCCCCCGGGGATACGCAGTATTTT.